The present TCR beta chain was sequenced within a study of blood T cell repertoires in COVID-19. Germline values: CDR1 MGHRA, CDR2 YSYEKL. V lost 0 bases to trimming and J lost 3 bases, with 5 bases between them. The CDR3 covers 13 residues. Sequenced by immunoSEQ multiplex PCR; TCRdb stores in-frame clones only, minus some. Of roughly 57,000 clones detected, around four fifths appear once; the ten largest clones hold about 14%. The receptor was isolated from a woman in her 70s with acute or convalescent COVID-19. J is TRBJ1-1 and V is TRBV4-1; D is uncertain. Sample: peripheral blood. The CDR3 spells CASSQDPYTEAFF. CDR3 nucleotide sequence: TGCGCCAGCAGCCAAGATCCCTACACTGAAGCTTTCTTT.